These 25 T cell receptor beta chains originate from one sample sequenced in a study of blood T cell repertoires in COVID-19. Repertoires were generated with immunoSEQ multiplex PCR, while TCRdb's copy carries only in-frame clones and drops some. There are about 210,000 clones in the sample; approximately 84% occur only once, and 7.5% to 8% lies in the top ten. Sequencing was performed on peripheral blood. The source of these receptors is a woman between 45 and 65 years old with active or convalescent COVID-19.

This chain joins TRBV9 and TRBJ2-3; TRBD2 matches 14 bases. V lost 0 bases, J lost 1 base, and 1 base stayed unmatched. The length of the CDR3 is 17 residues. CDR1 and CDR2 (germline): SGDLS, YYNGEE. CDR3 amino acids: CASSVETSGRGTDTQYF. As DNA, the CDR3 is TGTGCCAGCAGCGTAGAGACTAGCGGGAGGGGCACAGATACGCAGTATTTT.

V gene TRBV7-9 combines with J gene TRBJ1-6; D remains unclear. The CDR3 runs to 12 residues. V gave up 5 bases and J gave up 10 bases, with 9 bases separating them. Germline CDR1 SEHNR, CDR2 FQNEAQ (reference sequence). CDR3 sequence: CASSTHGSPLHF. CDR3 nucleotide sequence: TGTGCCAGCAGCACACACGGGTCACCCCTCCACTTT. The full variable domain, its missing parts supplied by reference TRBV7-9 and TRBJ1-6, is DTGVSQNPRHKITKRGQNVTFRCDPISEHNRLYWYRQTLGQGPEFLTYFQNEAQLEKSRLLSDRFSAERPKGSFSTLEIQRTEQGDSAMYLCASSTHGSPLHFGNGTRLTVT.

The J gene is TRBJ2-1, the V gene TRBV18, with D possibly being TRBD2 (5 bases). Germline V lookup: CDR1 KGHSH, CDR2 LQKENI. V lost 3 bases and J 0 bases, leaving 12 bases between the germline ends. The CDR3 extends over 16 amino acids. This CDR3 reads CASSPPGSDSYNEQFF. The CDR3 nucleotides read TGTGCCAGCTCACCGCCGGGGTCGGACTCCTACAATGAGCAGTTCTTC.

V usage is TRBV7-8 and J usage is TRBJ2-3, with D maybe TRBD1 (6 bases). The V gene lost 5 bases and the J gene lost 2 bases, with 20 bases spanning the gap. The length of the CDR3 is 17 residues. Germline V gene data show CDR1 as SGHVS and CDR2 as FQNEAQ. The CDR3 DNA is TGTGCCAGCAGCCCGCAGCAACCCCGGACAGTCACAGATACGCAGTATTTT. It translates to CASSPQQPRTVTDTQYF. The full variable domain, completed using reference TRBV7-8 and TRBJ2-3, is GAGVSQSPRYKVAKRGQDVALRCDPISGHVSLFWYQQALGQGPEFLTYFQNEAQLDKSGLPSDRFFAERPEGSVSTLKIQRTQQEDSAVYLCASSPQQPRTVTDTQYFGPGTRLTVL.

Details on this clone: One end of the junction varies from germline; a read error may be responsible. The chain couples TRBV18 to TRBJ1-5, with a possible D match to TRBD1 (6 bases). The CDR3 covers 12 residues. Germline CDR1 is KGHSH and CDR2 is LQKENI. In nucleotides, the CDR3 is TGTGCCAGCTCAGGGGGCAATCACCCCCAGCATTTT. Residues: CASSGGNHPQHF.

CDR3 protein: CASSFRGYTQYF. CDR3 in DNA: TGTGCCAGCAGTTTCCGAGGTTATACGCAGTATTTT. The chain employs TRBV12-3 or TRBV12-4 and TRBJ2-3; no clear D gene. The CDR3 is 12 residues long. Trimming stripped 3 bases from V and 7 bases from J, with 8 bases between.

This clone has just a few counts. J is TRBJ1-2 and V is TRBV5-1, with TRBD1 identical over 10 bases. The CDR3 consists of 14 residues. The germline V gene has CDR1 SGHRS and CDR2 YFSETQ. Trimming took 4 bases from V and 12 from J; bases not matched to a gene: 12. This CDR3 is CASSETGTGVRNTF. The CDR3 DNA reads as TGCGCCAGCAGCGAGACCGGGACAGGGGTGAGGAACACCTTC.

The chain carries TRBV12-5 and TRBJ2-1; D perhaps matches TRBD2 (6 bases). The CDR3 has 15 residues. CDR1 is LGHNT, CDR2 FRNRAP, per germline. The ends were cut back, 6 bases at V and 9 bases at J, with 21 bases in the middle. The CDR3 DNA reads TGTGCTAGTGGACCCCCCAATCGCGGGGTCCCTGAGCAGTTCTTC. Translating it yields CASGPPNRGVPEQFF.

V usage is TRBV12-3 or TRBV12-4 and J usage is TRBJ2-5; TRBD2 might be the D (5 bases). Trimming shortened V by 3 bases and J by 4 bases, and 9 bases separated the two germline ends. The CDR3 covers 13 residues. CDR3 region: CASSFIGGETQYF. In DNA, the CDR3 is TGTGCCAGCAGTTTCATAGGAGGAGAGACCCAGTACTTC.

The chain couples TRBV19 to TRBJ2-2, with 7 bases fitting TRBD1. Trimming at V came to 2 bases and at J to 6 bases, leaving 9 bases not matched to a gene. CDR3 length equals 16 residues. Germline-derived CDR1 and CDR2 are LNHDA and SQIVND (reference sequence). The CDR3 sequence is CASSINRGDKAGELFF. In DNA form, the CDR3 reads TGTGCCAGTAGTATAAACAGGGGCGATAAGGCCGGGGAGCTGTTTTTT.

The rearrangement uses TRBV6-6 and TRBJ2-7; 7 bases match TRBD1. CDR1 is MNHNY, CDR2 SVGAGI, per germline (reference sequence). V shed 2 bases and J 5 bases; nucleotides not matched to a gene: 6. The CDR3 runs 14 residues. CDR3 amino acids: CASSYGQAGDEQYF. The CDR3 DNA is TGTGCCAGCAGTTACGGACAGGCAGGGGACGAGCAGTACTTC.

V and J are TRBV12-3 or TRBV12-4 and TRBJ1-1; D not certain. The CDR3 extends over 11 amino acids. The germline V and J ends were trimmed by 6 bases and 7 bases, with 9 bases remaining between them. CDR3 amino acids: CASSLGLEAFF. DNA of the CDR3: TGTGCCAGCAGCTTGGGCCTTGAAGCTTTCTTT.

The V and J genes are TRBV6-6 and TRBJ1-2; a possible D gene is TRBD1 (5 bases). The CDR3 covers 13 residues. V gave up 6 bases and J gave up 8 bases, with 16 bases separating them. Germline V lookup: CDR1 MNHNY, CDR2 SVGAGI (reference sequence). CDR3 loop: CASRDPAGQGYTF. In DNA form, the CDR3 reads TGTGCCAGCAGGGACCCGGCAGGGCAGGGCTACACCTTC.

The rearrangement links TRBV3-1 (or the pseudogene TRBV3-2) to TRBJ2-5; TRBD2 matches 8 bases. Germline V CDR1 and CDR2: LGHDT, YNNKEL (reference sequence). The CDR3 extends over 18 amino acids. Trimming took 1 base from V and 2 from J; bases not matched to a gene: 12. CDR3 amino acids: CASSQVSPAGVGQETQYF. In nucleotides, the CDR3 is TGTGCCAGCAGCCAAGTAAGCCCAGCGGGAGTTGGGCAAGAGACCCAGTACTTC.

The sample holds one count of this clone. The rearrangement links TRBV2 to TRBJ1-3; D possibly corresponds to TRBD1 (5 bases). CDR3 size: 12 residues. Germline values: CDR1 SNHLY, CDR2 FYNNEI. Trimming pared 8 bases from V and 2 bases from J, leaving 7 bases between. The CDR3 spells CASGGTGNTIYF. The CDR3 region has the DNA TGTGCCAGCGGGGGGACTGGAAACACCATATATTTT.

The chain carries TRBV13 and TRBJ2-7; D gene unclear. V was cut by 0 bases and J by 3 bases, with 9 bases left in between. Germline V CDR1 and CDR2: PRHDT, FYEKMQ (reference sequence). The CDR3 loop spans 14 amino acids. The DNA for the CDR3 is TGTGCCAGCAGCTTAGGGGGCGAAGTCTACGAGCAGTACTTC. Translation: CASSLGGEVYEQYF.

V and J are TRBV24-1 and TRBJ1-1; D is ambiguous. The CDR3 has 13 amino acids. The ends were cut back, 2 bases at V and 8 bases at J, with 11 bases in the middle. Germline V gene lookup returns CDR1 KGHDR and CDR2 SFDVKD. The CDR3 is CATSDSYRTEAFF. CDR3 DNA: TGTGCCACCAGTGATTCCTACAGAACCGAAGCTTTCTTT.

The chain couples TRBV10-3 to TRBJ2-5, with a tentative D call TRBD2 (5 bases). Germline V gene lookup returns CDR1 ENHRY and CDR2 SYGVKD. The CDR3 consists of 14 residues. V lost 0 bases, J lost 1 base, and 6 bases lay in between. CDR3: CAISESGSQETQYF. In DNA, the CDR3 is TGTGCCATCAGTGAGTCGGGGAGCCAAGAGACCCAGTACTTC.

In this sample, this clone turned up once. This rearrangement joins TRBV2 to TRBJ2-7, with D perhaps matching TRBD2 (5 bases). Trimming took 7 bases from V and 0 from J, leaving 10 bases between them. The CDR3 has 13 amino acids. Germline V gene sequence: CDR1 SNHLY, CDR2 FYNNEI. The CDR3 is CASTLDLSYEQYV. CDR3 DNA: TGTGCCAGCACACTAGATCTCTCCTACGAGCAGTACGTC.

CDR3 DNA sequence: TGTGCCAGCAGCGTAGGGGGCCAACTTACGCAGTATTTT. Its protein product is CASSVGGQLTQYF. The gene calls are TRBV28 and TRBJ2-3; TRBD1 agrees at 7 bases. Germline V gene sequence: CDR1 MDHEN, CDR2 SYDVKM. Germline trimming cut 6 bases from V and 8 bases from J; bases unmatched to any gene: 8. There are 13 residues in the CDR3.

This CDR3 reads CASSWTSGRTDTQYF. CDR3 nucleotides: TGTGCCAGCAGTTGGACTAGCGGGAGAACAGATACGCAGTATTTT. The rearrangement joins TRBV27 to TRBJ2-3; 13 bases fit TRBD2. The germline gives CDR1 MNHEY, CDR2 SMNVEV (reference sequence). This CDR3 is 15 amino acids long. Losses at the gene ends were 4 bases for V and 3 bases for J; bases not matched to a gene: 1.

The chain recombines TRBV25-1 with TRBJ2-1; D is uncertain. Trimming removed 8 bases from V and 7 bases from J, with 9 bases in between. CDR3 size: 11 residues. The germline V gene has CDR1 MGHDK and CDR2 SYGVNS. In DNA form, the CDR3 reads TGTGCCAGCGTGCGGTGGAATGAGCAGTTCTTC. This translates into CASVRWNEQFF.

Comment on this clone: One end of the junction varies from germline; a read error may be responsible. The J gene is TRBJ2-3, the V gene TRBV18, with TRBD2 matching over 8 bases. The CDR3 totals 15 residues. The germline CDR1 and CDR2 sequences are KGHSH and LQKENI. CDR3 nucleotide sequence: TGTGCCAGCTCTCCACTAGCGGCAAGCACAGATACGCAGTATTTT. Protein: CASSPLAASTDTQYF.

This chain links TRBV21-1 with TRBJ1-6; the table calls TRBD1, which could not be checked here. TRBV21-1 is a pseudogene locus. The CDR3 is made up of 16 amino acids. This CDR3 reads CASSTRDRPIRSPLHF. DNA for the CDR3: TGTGCCAGCAGCACTAGAGACAGACCCATTCGGTCACCCCTCCACTTT.

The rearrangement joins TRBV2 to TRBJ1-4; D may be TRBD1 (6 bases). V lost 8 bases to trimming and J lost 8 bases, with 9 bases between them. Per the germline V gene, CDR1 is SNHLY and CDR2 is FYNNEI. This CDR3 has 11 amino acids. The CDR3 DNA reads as TGTGCCAGCGGAGACAGGGAAAAACTGTTTTTT. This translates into CASGDREKLFF.